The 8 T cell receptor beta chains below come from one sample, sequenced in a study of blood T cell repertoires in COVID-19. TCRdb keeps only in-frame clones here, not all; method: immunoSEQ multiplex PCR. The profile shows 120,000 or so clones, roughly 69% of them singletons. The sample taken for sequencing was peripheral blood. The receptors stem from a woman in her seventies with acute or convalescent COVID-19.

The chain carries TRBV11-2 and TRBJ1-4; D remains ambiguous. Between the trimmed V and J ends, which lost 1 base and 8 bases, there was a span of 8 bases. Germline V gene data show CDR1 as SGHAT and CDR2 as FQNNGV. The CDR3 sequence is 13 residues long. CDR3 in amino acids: CASSLVRREKLFF. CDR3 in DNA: TGTGCCAGCAGCTTAGTCCGGAGGGAAAAACTGTTTTTT. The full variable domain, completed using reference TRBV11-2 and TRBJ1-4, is EAGVAQSPRYKIIEKRQSVAFWCNPISGHATLYWYQQILGQGPKLLIQFQNNGVVDDSQLPKDRFSAERLKGVDSTLKIQPAKLEDSAVYLCASSLVRREKLFFGSGTQLSVL.

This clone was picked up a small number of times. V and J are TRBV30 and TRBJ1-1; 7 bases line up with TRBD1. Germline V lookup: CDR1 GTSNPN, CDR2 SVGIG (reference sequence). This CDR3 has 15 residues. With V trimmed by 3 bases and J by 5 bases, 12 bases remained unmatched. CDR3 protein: CAWRVPRQGGTEAFF. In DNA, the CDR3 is TGTGCCTGGAGGGTTCCCAGACAGGGTGGGACTGAAGCTTTCTTT.

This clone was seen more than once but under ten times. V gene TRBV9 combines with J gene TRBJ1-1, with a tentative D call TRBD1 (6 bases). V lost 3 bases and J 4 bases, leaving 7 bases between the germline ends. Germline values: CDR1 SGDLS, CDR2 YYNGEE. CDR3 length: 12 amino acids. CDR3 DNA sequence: TGTGCCAGCAGCGGCAGGGGCACTGAAGCTTTCTTT. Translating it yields CASSGRGTEAFF.

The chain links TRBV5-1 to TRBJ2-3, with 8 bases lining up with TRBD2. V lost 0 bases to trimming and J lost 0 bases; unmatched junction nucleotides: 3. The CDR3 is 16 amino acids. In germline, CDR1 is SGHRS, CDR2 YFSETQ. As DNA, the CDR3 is TGCGCCAGCAGCTTGGCTGCGGGAGGAAGCACAGATACGCAGTATTTT. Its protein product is CASSLAAGGSTDTQYF.

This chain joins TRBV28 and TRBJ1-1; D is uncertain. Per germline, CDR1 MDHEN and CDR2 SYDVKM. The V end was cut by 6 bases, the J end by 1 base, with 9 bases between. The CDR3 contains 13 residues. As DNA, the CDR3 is TGTGCCAGCAGCTTCGACTGGAACACTGAAGCTTTCTTT. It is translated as CASSFDWNTEAFF. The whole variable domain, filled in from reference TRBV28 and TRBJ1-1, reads DVKVTQSSRYLVKRTGEKVFLECVQDMDHENMFWYRQDPGLGLRLIYFSYDVKMKEKGDIPEGYSVSREKKERFSLILESASTNQTSMYLCASSFDWNTEAFFGQGTRLTVV.

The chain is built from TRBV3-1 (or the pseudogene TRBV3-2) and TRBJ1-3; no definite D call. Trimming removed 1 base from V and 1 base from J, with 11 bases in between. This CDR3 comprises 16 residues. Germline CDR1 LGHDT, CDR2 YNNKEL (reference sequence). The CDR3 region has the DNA TGTGCCAGCAGCCAAGCATTTAGGGAGTCTGGAAACACCATATATTTT. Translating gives CASSQAFRESGNTIYF.

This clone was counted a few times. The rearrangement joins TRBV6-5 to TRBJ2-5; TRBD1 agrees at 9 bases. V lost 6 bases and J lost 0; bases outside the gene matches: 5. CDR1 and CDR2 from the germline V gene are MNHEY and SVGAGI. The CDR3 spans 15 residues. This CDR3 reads CASRGGQGHQETQYF. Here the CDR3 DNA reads TGTGCCAGCAGAGGGGGACAGGGCCACCAAGAGACCCAGTACTTC.

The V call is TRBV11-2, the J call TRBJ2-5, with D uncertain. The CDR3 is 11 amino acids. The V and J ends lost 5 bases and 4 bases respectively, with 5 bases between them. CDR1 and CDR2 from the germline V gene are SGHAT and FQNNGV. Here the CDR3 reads CASSLLETQYF. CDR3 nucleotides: TGTGCCAGCAGCCTTTTAGAGACCCAGTACTTC.